This TCR beta chain was recovered during a study of T-cell reconstitution after alpha-beta-depleted transplantation in children (TCRdb year 2016). With regard to the full study: T-cell immune reconstitution after TCRalphabeta/CD19-depleted allogeneic hematopoietic cell transplantation in children was quantitatively tracked in the study by means of TCR repertoire profiling.

Study-wide conclusions, independent of this receptor: The high TCRbeta diversity at day 60 in some patients was ascribed to recipient T cells and intrathymic progenitors that had survived conditioning. Over the following months the frequencies of hyperexpanded clones went down, and after one year T-cell counts and TCRbeta diversity were mostly credited to newly produced T cells. The apparently early recovery of alphabetaT-cell counts about two months after transplant reportedly depended on only several hundred rapidly expanded clones that came from non-depleted graft cells.

The cysteine opens and the phenylalanine closes a CDR3 of 15 amino acids. The entry retains the CDR3 DNA only, 45 bases that are in frame from base 1. V and J are truncated by 0 bases and 5 bases respectively, leaving an intervening sequence of 13 bases. As encoded in the germline V gene, CDR1 is LGHNA while CDR2 is YSLEER. Receptor amplification or capture employed PCR. Instrument on record: Illumina HiSeq 2500. Molecular barcoding was employed in the preparation of TCR libraries, with unique molecular identifiers being used to normalize TCRbeta repertoire quantification. TCRdb reprocessing: public reads trimmed at Q25 with fastp, clones called with MiXCR, in-frame beta chains kept. Rows are combined by CDR3 protein, so each entry shows the most common genes and DNA. Recorded for this sample are about 98,000 distinct CDR3 sequences; 20% to 30% of them occurred a single time. 20% to 25% of the sample lies in the top ten.

In its sample, this clonotype was seen a few times. Which antigen it targets is not known. Base qualities are not provided; no much larger clone lies one nucleotide away. The treatment or condition label on this specimen signifies: allogeneic hematopoietic cell transplantation with graft depleted of TCRalphabeta T cells and CD19 B cells. The children who served as transplant recipients had been given grafts of TCRalphabeta/CD19-depleted allogeneic hematopoietic cells. The TCR originated in a boy younger than 10 with acute lymphoblastic leukemia, due to receive a stem cell transplant. This chain is built from TRBV4-3 and TRBJ2-5; the D gene is possibly TRBD1 or TRBD2, with 5 bases matching each. The source was PBMCs, collected before TCRalphabeta/CD19-depleted stem cell transplant. The CDR3 region has the sequence CASSQDIGDGETQYF. The DNA is as follows: TGCGCCAGCAGCCAAGATATAGGGGACGGTGAGACCCAGTACTTC.